The clone carrying this T cell receptor beta chain was recorded at least ten times. Its target is unknown. The sample is drawn from a study of T cells in Graves' hyperthyroidism and ophthalmopathy. The overall study: Staff took peripheral blood when the initial diagnosis was made, before any treatment began.

Per germline, CDR1 MDHEN and CDR2 SYDVKM. The CDR3 runs to 15 residues. The V and J ends lost 5 bases and 6 bases respectively, with 14 bases between them. Using RNA transcripts as the source, TCR beta CDR3 regions were amplified. Carried out on the TCR CDR3, a first-round RT-PCR used the HTBI primer set. In TCRdb, the multiplex PCR reads were re-called with MiXCR into one record per CDR3 protein. Of roughly 360,000 distinct CDR3 sequences detected, roughly 12% appear once; the ten largest clones hold less than 25%. The study, taken as a whole, reports: The model anticipated ophthalmopathy a median approximately 6.7 months pre-onset.

Recently diagnosed hyperthyroidism of less than 2 months' duration affected patients aged 18 to 65. Ahead of any ophthalmopathy symptoms, the blood sample was obtained at the first diagnosis of hyperthyroidism. This receptor was identified in a man aged 25 to 40 with Graves' hyperthyroidism that later progressed to Graves' ophthalmopathy. The chain couples TRBV28 to TRBJ1-6; a weak D match, TRBD1 (5 bases). What was sequenced was blood. CDR3 residues: CASSTAGGGNSPLHF. The CDR3 coding sequence is TGTGCCAGCAGTACCGCGGGGGGTGGTAATTCACCCCTCCACTTT.